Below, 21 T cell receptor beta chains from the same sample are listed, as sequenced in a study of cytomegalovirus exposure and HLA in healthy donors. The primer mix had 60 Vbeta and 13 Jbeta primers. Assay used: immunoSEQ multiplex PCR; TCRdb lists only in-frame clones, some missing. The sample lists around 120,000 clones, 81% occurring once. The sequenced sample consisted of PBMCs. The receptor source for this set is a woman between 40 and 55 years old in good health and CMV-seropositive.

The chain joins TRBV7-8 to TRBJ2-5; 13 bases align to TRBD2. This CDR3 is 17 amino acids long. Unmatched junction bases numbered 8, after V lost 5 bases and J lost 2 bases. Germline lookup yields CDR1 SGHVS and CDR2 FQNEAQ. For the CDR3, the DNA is TGTGCCAGCAGCCGTGGACTAGCGGGGGTAGGGCAAGAGACCCAGTACTTC. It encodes CASSRGLAGVGQETQYF.

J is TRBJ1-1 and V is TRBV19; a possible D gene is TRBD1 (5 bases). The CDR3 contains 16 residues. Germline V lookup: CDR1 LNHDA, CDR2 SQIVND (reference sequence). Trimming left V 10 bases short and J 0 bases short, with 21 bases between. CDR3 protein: CATKGYPTSMNTEAFF. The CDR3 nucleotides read TGTGCCACTAAGGGGTACCCAACCTCGATGAACACTGAAGCTTTCTTT. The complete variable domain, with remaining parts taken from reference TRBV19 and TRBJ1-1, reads DGGITQSPKYLFRKEGQNVTLSCEQNLNHDAMYWYRQDPGQGLRLIYYSQIVNDFQKGDIAEGYSVSREKKESFPLTVTSAQKNPTAFYLCATKGYPTSMNTEAFFGQGTRLTVV.

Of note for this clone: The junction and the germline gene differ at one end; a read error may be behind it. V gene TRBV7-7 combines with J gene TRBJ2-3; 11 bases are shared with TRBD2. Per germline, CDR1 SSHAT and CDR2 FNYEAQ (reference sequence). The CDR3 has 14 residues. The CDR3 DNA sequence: TGTGCTAGCAGCCCAGGGACTAGCGGTGCAGCCCCGTATTTT. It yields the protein CASSPGTSGAAPYF.

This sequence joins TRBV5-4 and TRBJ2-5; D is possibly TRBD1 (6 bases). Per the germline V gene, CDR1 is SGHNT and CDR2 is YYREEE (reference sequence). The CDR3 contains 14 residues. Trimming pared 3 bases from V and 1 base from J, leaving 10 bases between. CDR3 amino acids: CASSSLGGQETQYF. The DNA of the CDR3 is TGTGCCAGCAGCTCCTTAGGGGGCCAAGAGACCCAGTACTTC.

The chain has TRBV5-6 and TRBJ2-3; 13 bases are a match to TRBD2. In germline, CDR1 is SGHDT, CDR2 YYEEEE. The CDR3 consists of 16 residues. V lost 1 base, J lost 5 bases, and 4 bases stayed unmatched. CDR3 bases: TGTGCCAGCAGCTTGACTAGCGGGAGGGCCGGAGATACGCAGTATTTT. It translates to CASSLTSGRAGDTQYF.

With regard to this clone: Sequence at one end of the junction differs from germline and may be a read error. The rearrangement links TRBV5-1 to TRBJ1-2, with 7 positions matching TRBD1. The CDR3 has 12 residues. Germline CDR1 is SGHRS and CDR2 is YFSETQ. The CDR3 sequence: CASQGVVDRKVF. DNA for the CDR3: TGCGCCAGCCAAGGCGTCGTGGACAGGAAGGTTTTC.

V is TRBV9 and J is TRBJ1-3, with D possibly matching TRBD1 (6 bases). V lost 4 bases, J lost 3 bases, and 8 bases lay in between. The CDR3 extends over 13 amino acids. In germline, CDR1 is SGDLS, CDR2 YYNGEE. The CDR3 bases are TGTGCCAGCAGCACAGGGAATGGAAACACCATATATTTT. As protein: CASSTGNGNTIYF. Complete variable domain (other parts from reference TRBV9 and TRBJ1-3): DSGVTQTPKHLITATGQRVTLRCSPRSGDLSVYWYQQSLDQGLQFLIQYYNGEERAKGNILERFSAQQFPDLHSELNLSSLELGDSALYFCASSTGNGNTIYFGEGSWLTVV.

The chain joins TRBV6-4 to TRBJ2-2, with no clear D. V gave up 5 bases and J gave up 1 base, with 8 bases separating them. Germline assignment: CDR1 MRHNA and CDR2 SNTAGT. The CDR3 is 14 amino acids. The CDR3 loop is CASSNSRNTGELFF. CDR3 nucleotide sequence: TGTGCCAGCAGTAACAGCCGGAACACCGGGGAGCTGTTTTTT.

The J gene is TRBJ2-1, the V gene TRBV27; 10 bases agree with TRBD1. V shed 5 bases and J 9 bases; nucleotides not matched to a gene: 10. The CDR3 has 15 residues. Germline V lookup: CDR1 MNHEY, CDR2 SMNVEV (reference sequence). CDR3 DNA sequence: TGTGCCAGCAGTACCCGACAGGGGGCGCTCAGTGAGCAGTTCTTC. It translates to CASSTRQGALSEQFF.

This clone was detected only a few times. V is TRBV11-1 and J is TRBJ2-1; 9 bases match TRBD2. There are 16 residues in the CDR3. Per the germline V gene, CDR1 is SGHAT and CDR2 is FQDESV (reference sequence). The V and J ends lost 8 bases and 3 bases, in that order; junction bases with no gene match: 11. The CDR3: CASRGREGLGYNEQFF. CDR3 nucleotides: TGTGCCAGCCGTGGGCGGGAGGGCCTTGGCTACAATGAGCAGTTCTTC.

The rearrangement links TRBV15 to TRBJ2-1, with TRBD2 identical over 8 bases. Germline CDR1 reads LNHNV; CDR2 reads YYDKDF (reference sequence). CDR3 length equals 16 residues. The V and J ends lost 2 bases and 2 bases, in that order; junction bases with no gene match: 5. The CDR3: CATSRSRGEPYNEQFF. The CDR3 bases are TGTGCCACCAGCAGATCGCGGGGGGAACCCTACAATGAGCAGTTCTTC.

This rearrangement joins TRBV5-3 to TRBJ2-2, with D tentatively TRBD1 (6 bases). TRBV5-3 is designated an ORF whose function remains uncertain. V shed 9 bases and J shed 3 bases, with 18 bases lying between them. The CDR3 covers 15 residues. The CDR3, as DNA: TGTGCCACCCCCCAGAGGGGGAGCCACACCGGGGAGCTGTTTTTT. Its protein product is CATPQRGSHTGELFF.

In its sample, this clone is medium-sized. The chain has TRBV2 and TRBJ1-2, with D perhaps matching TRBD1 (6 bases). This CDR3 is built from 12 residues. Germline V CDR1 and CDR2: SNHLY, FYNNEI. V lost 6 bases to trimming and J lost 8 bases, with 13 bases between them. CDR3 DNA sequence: TGTGCCAGCAGGGACGACAGGAGGGGCTACACCTTC. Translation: CASRDDRRGYTF.

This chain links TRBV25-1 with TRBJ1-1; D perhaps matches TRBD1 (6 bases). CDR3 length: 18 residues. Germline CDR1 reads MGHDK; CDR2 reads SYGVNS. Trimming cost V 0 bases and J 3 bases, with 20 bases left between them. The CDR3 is CASSEYSPRGREHTEAFF. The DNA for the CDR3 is TGTGCCAGCAGTGAATATAGCCCCAGGGGCAGGGAGCACACTGAAGCTTTCTTT.

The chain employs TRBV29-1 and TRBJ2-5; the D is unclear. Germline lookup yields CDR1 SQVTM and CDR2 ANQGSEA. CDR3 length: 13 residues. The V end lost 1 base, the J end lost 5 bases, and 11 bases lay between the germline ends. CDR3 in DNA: TGCAGCGTTGAAGGATTGTTTCGGGAGACCCAGTACTTC. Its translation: CSVEGLFRETQYF. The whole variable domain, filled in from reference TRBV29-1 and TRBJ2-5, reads SAVISQKPSRDICQRGTSLTIQCQVDSQVTMMFWYRQQPGQSLTLIATANQGSEATYESGFVIDKFPISRPNLTFSTLTVSNMSPEDSSIYLCSVEGLFRETQYFGPGTRLLVL.

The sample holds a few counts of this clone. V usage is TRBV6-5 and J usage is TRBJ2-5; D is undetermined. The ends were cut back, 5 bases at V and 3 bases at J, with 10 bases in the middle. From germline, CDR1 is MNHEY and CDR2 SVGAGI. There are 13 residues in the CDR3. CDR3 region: CASSETAKETQYF. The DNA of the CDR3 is TGTGCCAGCAGTGAAACAGCAAAAGAGACCCAGTACTTC.

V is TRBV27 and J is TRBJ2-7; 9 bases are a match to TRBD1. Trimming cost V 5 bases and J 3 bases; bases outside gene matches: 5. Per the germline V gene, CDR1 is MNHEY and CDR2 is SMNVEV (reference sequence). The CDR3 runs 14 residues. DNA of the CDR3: TGTGCCAGCAGTCCCGGGGACAGGGTCTACGAGCAGTACTTC. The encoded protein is CASSPGDRVYEQYF.

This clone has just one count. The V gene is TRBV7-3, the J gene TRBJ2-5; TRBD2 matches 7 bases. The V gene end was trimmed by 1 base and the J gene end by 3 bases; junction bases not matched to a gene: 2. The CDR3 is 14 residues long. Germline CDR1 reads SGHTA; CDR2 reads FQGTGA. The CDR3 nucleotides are TGTGCCAGCAGCTTAAGGGGAGGGGAAGAGACCCAGTACTTC. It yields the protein CASSLRGGEETQYF. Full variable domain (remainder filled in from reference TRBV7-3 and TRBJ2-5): GAGVSQTPSNKVTEKGKYVELRCDPISGHTALYWYRQSLGQGPEFLIYFQGTGAADDSGLPNDRFFAVRPEGSVSTLKIQRTERGDSAVYLCASSLRGGEETQYFGPGTRLLVL.

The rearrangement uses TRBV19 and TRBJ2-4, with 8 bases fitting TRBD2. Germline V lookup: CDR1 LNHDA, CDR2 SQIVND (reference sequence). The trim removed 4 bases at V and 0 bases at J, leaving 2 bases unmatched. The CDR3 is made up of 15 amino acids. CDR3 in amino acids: CASSTSGLAKNIQYF. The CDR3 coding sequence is TGTGCCAGTAGTACTAGCGGGCTAGCCAAAAACATTCAGTACTTC.

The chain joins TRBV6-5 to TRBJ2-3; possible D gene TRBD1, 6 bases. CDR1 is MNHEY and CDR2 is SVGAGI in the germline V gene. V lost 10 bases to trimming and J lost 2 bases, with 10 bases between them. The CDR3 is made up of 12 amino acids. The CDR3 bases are TGTGCCACCCGGACAGCCACAGATACGCAGTATTTT. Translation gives CATRTATDTQYF.

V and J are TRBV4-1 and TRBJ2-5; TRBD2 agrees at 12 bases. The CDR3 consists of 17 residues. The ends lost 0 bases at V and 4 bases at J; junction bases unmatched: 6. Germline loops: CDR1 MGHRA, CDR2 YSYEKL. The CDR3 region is CASSQDPSGGAGETQYF. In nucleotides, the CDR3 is TGCGCCAGCAGCCAAGACCCTAGCGGGGGGGCGGGAGAGACCCAGTACTTC.